This TCR beta chain appears in the sequencing data of a study of blood T cell repertoires in COVID-19. Study in general: Samples came from the United States, Italy and Spain, spanning acute and convalescent COVID-19. From T cells, B-cell-depleted T cells, or PBMCs came the material, which was cDNA or gDNA.

Clones were read by immunoSEQ multiplex PCR, and TCRdb kept only the in-frame ones, dropping some. The data hold over 150,000 clones, with almost 85% observed a single time. CDR1 is SGHTS and CDR2 is YDEGEE in the germline V gene. Trimming took 0 bases from V and 4 from J; bases not matched to a gene: 0. This CDR3 is built from 14 residues. This clone was recorded a few times. Source material: peripheral blood. V usage is TRBV5-8 and J usage is TRBJ2-1; 8 nucleotides agree with TRBD1. The sequence was obtained from a man aged 18 to 29 with active or convalescent COVID-19. DNA of the CDR3: TGTGCCAGCAGCTTGGGGGACAGGTACAATGAGCAGTTCTTC. Encoded protein: CASSLGDRYNEQFF.